This TCR beta chain originates from a study of cytomegalovirus exposure and HLA in healthy donors. As for the study in general: Of around 400 genotyped donors, roughly 80% grouped in the Caucasian-associated ancestry cluster.

The PCR was carried out with 60 Vbeta primers and 13 Jbeta primers. The data were produced by immunoSEQ multiplex PCR, yet TCRdb's version contains in-frame clones alone and is incomplete. The profile covers under 200,000 clones, with about 71% appearing a single time and 2.5% to 3% taken by the ten largest. CDR3 length equals 12 residues. Germline CDR1 MGHDK, CDR2 SYGVNS. Trimming removed 4 bases from V and 0 bases from J, with 4 bases in between. The V call is TRBV25-1, the J call TRBJ2-7; D gene unclear. The specimen was PBMCs. The clonotype originates from a woman aged 25 to 45 in good health and CMV-seronegative. The CDR3 DNA reads as TGTGCCAGCAGTGCCATCTCCTACGAGCAGTACTTC. As protein: CASSAISYEQYF.